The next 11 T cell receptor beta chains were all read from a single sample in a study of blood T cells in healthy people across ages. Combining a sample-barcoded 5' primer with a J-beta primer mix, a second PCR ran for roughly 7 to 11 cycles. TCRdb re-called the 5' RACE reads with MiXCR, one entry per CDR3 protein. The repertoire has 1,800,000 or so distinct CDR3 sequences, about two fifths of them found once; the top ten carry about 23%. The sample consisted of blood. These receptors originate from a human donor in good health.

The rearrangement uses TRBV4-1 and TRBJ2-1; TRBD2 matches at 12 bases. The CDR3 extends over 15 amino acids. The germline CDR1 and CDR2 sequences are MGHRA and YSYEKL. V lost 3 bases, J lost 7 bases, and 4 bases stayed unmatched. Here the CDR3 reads CASSHAGTSGNEQFF. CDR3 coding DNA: TGCGCCAGCAGCCATGCCGGGACTAGCGGGAATGAGCAGTTCTTC.

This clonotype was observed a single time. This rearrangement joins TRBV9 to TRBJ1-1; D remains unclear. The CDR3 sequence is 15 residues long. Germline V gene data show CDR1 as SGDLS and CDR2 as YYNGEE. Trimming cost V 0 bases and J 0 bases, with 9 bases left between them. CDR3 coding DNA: TGTGCCAGCAGCGTAGGAGCAGAAATGAACACTGAAGCTTTCTTT. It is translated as CASSVGAEMNTEAFF.

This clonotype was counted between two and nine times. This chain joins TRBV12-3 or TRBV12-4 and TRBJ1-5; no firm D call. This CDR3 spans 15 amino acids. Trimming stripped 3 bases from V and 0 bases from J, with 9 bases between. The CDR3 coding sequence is TGTGCCAGCAGTTTGGAGAGCTATAGCAATCAGCCCCAGCATTTT. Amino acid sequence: CASSLESYSNQPQHF.

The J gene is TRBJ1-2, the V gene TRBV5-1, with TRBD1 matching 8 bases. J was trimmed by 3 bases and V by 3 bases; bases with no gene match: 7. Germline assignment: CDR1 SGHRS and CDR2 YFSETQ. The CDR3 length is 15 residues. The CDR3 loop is CASSYTPGGDYGYTF. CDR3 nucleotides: TGCGCCAGCAGCTATACACCAGGGGGCGACTATGGCTACACCTTC.

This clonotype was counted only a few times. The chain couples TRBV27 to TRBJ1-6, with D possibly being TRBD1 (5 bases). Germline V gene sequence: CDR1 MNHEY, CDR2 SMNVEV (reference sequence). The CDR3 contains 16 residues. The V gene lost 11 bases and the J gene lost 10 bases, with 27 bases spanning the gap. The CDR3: CACMAYGAAGGSPLHF. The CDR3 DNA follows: TGTGCCTGCATGGCTTACGGGGCCGCCGGGGGGTCACCCCTCCACTTT.

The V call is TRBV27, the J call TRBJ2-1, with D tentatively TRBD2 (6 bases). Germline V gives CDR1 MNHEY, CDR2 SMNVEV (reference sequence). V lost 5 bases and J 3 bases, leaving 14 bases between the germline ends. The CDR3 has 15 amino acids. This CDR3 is CASSKARRDYNEQFF. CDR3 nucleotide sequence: TGTGCCAGCAGTAAGGCCCGGCGGGACTACAATGAGCAGTTCTTC.

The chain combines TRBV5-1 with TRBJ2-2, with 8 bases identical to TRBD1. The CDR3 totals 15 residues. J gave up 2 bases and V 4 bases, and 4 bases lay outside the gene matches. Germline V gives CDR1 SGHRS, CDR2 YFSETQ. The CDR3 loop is CASSPTGANTGELFF. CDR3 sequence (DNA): TGCGCCAGCAGCCCGACAGGGGCCAACACCGGGGAGCTGTTTTTT. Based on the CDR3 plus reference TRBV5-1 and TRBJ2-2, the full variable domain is KAGVTQTPRYLIKTRGQQVTLSCSPISGHRSVSWYQQTPGQGLQFLFEYFSETQRNKGNFPGRFSGRQFSNSRSEMNVSTLELGDSALYLCASSPTGANTGELFFGEGSRLTVL.

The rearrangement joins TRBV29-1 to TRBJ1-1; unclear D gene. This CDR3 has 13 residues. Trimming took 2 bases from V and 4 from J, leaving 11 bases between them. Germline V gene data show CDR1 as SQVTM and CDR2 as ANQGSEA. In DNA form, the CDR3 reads TGCAGCGTTGAACCCCTGGCGGGCACTGAAGCTTTCTTT. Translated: CSVEPLAGTEAFF.

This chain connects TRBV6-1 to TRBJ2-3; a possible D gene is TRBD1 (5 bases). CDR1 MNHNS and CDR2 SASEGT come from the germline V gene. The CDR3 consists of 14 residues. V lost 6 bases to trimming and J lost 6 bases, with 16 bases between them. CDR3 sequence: CASSQGYLGDTQYF. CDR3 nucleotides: TGTGCCAGCAGCCAGGGTTACCTTGGGGATACGCAGTATTTT.

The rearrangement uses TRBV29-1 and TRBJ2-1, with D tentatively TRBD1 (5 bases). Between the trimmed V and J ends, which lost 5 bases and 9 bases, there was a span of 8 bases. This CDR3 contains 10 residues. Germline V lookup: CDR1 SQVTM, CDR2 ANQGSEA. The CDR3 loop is CSVPQGEQFF. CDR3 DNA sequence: TGCAGCGTTCCCCAGGGTGAGCAGTTCTTC.

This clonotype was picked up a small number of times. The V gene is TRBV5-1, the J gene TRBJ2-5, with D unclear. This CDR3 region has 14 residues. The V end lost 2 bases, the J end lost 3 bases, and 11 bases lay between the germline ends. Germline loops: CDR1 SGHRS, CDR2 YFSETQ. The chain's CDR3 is CASSFSGREETQYF. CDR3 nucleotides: TGCGCCAGCAGCTTTAGTGGCAGAGAAGAGACCCAGTACTTC.